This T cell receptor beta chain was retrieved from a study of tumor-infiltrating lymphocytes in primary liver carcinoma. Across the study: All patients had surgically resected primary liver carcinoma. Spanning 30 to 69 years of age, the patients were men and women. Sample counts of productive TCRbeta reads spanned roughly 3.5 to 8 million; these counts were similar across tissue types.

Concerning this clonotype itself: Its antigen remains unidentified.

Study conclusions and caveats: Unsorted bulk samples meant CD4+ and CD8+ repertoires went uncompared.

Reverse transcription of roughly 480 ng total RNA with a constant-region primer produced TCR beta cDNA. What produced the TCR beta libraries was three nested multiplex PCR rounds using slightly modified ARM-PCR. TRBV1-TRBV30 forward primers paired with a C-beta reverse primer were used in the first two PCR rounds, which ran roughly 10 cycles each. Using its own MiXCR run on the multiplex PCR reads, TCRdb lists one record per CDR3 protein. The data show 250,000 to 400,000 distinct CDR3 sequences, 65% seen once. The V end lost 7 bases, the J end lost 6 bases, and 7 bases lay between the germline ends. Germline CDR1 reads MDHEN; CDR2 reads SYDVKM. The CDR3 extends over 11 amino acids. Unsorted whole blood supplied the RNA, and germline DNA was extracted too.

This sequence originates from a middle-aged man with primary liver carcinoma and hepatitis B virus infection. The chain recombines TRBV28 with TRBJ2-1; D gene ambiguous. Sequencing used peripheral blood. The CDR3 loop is CASTCVNEQFF. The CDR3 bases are TGTGCCAGCACTTGCGTCAATGAGCAGTTCTTC.